Sequencing of this TCR beta chain was carried out in a study of T cell responses to AZD1222 COVID-19 vaccine. Study-level points and caveats: Repertoire sampling happened only post peak T cell response. Baseline seropositivity occurred in only a handful of AZD1222 recipients. In the spike-specific TCR repertoire, nearly half reportedly target unmutated variant regions. Spike was spanned by vaccine-associated CD4 TCRs, with dominance at 160-218 and 743-854.

Method: immunoSEQ multiplex PCR; TCRdb's copy keeps in-frame clones and lacks some. This table has about 150,000 clones, more than 75% appearing once. Germline lookup yields CDR1 LGHDT and CDR2 YNNKEL (reference sequence). This CDR3 is 14 amino acids long. Trimming took 0 bases from V and 5 from J, leaving 11 bases between them. This clone was seen only once. Its antigen is not known. Sequencing used peripheral blood, obtained 28 days after the second AZD1222 dose. V is TRBV3-1 (or the pseudogene TRBV3-2) and J is TRBJ2-7; unclear D gene. The sequence came from an adult who received the AZD1222 COVID-19 vaccine. The CDR3 loop is CASSQDPRIHEQYF. In DNA, the CDR3 is TGTGCCAGCAGCCAAGATCCCAGGATCCACGAGCAGTACTTC.